This T cell receptor (beta chain) was sequenced during a study of cytomegalovirus exposure and HLA in healthy donors. The overall study: Among several hundred genotyped donors, around 82% fell in the Caucasian-associated ancestry cluster.

V shed 2 bases, J shed 4 bases, and the junction held 10 bases outside the gene matches. Looked up from germline, CDR1 is GTSNPN and CDR2 is SVGIG (reference sequence). The length of the CDR3 is 15 residues. The PCR used 60 Vbeta and 13 Jbeta primers. Some clones are missing from TCRdb's copy, which holds only in-frame ones; the method was immunoSEQ multiplex PCR. The table lists some 40,000 clones, 60% to 70% of them singletons. The rearrangement uses TRBV30 and TRBJ1-1, with 7 bases fitting TRBD1. Sequencing used PBMCs. This sequence was found in a man in his forties or fifties in good health and CMV-seronegative. In nucleotides, the CDR3 is TGTGCCTGGAGTTTTTCGACAGGGTGGATCACTGAAGCTTTCTTT. Its translation is CAWSFSTGWITEAFF.